This TCR beta chain was sequenced in a study of early T cells in non-severe SARS-CoV-2 infection. Via MiXCR, TCRdb re-called the 5' RACE reads, giving one row per CDR3 protein. The sample has about 80,000 distinct CDR3 sequences, roughly 4.7% seen once. Findings and limits, study-wide: A preference for anti-spike CD8 responses marked VDJdb matching, which missed private and CD4 specificities.

Germline V gives CDR1 LGHNT, CDR2 FRNRAP. CDR3 length equals 14 residues. Unmatched junction bases numbered 7, after V lost 5 bases and J lost 7 bases. This clonotype was seen ten or more times. Its antigen is undetermined. The sequence was obtained from an adult who was a healthcare worker with PCR-confirmed SARS-CoV-2 infection or an uninfected control (not recorded which). The input for sequencing was whole blood, taken at baseline. The chain recombines TRBV12-5 with TRBJ1-5, with TRBD1 matching 8 bases. CDR3 in DNA: TGTGCTAGTGGTCAGACAGGGGAATACCAGCCCCAGCATTTT. Its protein product is CASGQTGEYQPQHF.